Each of the 30 T cell receptor beta chains below was sequenced from the same sample in a study of beta chain features in type 1 diabetes. The whole isolated RNA underwent reverse transcription, so sequencing captured expressed TCRB transcripts. The repertoire was sequenced with immunoSEQ multiplex PCR; TCRdb's copy has only in-frame clones and lacks some. Of about 450,000 clones in the sample, approximately 10% were seen once. The sample taken for sequencing was naive CD4+ T cells from blood. The receptors were gathered from a woman younger than 30 in good health.

The rearrangement uses TRBV18 and TRBJ1-1; maybe TRBD1 (6 bases). Germline V CDR1 and CDR2: KGHSH, LQKENI. V was clipped by 0 bases and J by 4 bases, with 12 bases between them. The CDR3 is 15 amino acids. CDR3 amino acids: CASSPPPGAVTEAFF. CDR3 sequence (DNA): TGTGCCAGCTCACCACCGCCGGGGGCGGTCACTGAAGCTTTCTTT.

The genes are TRBV18 and TRBJ1-3; D is unresolved. CDR1 is KGHSH and CDR2 is LQKENI in the germline V gene. V was trimmed by 3 bases and J by 7 bases, leaving 10 bases between them. The CDR3 is 13 residues long. The DNA for the CDR3 is TGTGCCAGCTCACCTCCGGGGAGGAACACCATATATTTT. It is translated as CASSPPGRNTIYF.

This chain links TRBV4-2 with TRBJ2-1, with 7 nucleotides matching TRBD2. Germline CDR1 reads LGHNA; CDR2 reads YNFKEQ. This CDR3 has 17 amino acids. V was clipped by 0 bases and J by 5 bases; unmatched bases: 10. CDR3 sequence reads: CASSQDLKGGGNNEQFF. The DNA of the CDR3 is TGTGCCAGCAGCCAAGATCTCAAGGGCGGGGGTAACAATGAGCAGTTCTTC.

This clone appeared a few times. The rearrangement joins TRBV7-2 to TRBJ2-7; TRBD1 agrees at 8 bases. The CDR3 spans 17 residues. Germline values: CDR1 SGHTA, CDR2 FQGNSA. The V and J ends lost 2 bases and 2 bases, in that order; junction bases with no gene match: 11. CDR3 loop: CASSLLPGGTGAYEQYF. CDR3 DNA: TGTGCCAGCAGCTTATTACCTGGGGGGACAGGCGCCTACGAGCAGTACTTC.

The V call is TRBV18, the J call TRBJ2-7; TRBD2 is a possible D gene (6 bases). The CDR3 has 14 amino acids. CDR1 KGHSH and CDR2 LQKENI come from the germline V gene. V was trimmed by 2 bases and J by 2 bases, leaving 10 bases between them. The CDR3 spells CASSPVAGPYEQYV. In nucleotides, the CDR3 is TGTGCCAGCTCACCAGTTGCGGGACCCTACGAGCAGTACGTC.

The rearrangement joins TRBV18 to TRBJ2-5; D is uncertain. Germline V gene lookup returns CDR1 KGHSH and CDR2 LQKENI. V lost 5 bases and J 4 bases, leaving 8 bases between the germline ends. The CDR3 is made up of 12 amino acids. CDR3 coding DNA: TGTGCCAGCTCAAAATCCGGAGAGACCCAGTACTTC. Protein sequence: CASSKSGETQYF.

The chain is built from TRBV11-2 and TRBJ2-1; perhaps TRBD2 as D (6 bases). The CDR3 is 14 amino acids. CDR1 is SGHAT and CDR2 is FQNNGV in the germline V gene. The V and J ends lost 5 bases and 10 bases respectively, with 18 bases between them. CDR3 bases: TGTGCCAGCAGCCCGGACTACTCTACGGCCGAGCAGTTCTTC. Encoded protein: CASSPDYSTAEQFF.

Many counts were recorded for this clone. The CDR3 spells CAWIPDRGYGYTF. The CDR3 coding sequence is TGTGCCTGGATCCCTGACAGGGGCTATGGCTACACCTTC. The rearrangement links TRBV30 to TRBJ1-2, with 8 bases matching TRBD1. V trimming: 4 bases; J trimming: 4 bases; junction bases outside the gene matches: 5. The CDR3 is 13 amino acids. Germline V gene sequence: CDR1 GTSNPN, CDR2 SVGIG (reference sequence).

In this sample, this clone turned up a few times. In DNA form, the CDR3 reads TGTGCCAGCAGCCCTGAAGGGTTCGAGCAGTACGTC. It encodes CASSPEGFEQYV. V is TRBV7-9 and J is TRBJ2-7; no clear D. The CDR3 is made up of 12 amino acids. V lost 5 bases and J lost 6, with 11 bases in between. In germline, CDR1 is SEHNR, CDR2 FQNEAQ (reference sequence).

This clone was recorded many times. Other DNA variants within this sample encode the same CDR3. The V gene is TRBV9, the J gene TRBJ2-5; D gene ambiguous. The germline V gene encodes CDR1 SGDLS and CDR2 YYNGEE. Trimming pared 3 bases from V and 1 base from J, leaving 7 bases between. This CDR3 is 13 amino acids long. CDR3 in DNA: TGTGCCAGCAGCGCGGGCCTCCAAGAGACCCAGTACTTC. Its translation: CASSAGLQETQYF.

This clone was counted between two and nine times. The chain carries TRBV9 and TRBJ2-1; 12 bases map to TRBD1. The CDR3 contains 16 residues. The junction had 5 bases not matched to a gene; V was cut back by 0 bases and J by 7 bases. CDR1 SGDLS and CDR2 YYNGEE come from the germline V gene. CDR3 amino acids: CASSVVWDRGLNEQFF. CDR3 in DNA: TGTGCCAGCAGCGTAGTCTGGGACAGGGGGCTGAATGAGCAGTTCTTC.

This clone was seen only a few times. This chain uses TRBV20-1 with TRBJ2-1, with D possibly TRBD2 on 6 matching bases. The CDR3 runs to 11 residues. Per the germline V gene, CDR1 is DFQATT and CDR2 is SNEGSKA (reference sequence). Trimming left V 3 bases short and J 9 bases short, with 9 bases between. CDR3 nucleotides: TGCAGTGCTAGTTTCGGGGGTGAGCAGTTCTTC. Its translation: CSASFGGEQFF.

The table lists this clone with a few counts. The V gene is TRBV9, the J gene TRBJ2-7; D unclear. The CDR3 loop spans 14 amino acids. Germline-derived CDR1 and CDR2 are SGDLS and YYNGEE. Trimming left V 2 bases short and J 2 bases short, with 11 bases between. The CDR3 DNA reads as TGTGCCAGCAGCGTCGGACCGACAACCTACGAGCAGTACTTC. Residues: CASSVGPTTYEQYF.

This clone has just a few counts. The J gene is TRBJ2-7, the V gene TRBV4-3; D uncertain. This CDR3 contains 17 residues. V was pared by 1 base and J by 0 bases, with 16 bases between. In germline, CDR1 is LGHNA, CDR2 YSLEER. The CDR3, as DNA: TGCGCCAGCAGCCAAGTTGGAGTTGTCTCCAGCTCCTACGAGCAGTACTTC. Translation: CASSQVGVVSSSYEQYF.

This clone was seen a handful of times. This chain joins TRBV19 and TRBJ2-7; D ambiguous. The CDR3 totals 14 residues. Germline assignment: CDR1 LNHDA and CDR2 SQIVND (reference sequence). Trimming pared 6 bases from V and 6 bases from J, leaving 18 bases between. CDR3 region: CASRRSFMVAEQYF. The CDR3 region has the DNA TGTGCCAGTAGGCGCAGCTTCATGGTTGCCGAGCAGTACTTC. The variable domain in full, with the rest retrieved from reference TRBV19 and TRBJ2-7, is DGGITQSPKYLFRKEGQNVTLSCEQNLNHDAMYWYRQDPGQGLRLIYYSQIVNDFQKGDIAEGYSVSREKKESFPLTVTSAQKNPTAFYLCASRRSFMVAEQYFGPGTRLTVT.

The chain couples TRBV30 to TRBJ1-3; TRBD1 agrees at 7 bases. CDR1 and CDR2 (germline): GTSNPN, SVGIG (reference sequence). After removal of 3 bases from V and 1 base from J, the junction contained 12 bases not matched to a gene. The CDR3 length is 17 residues. The CDR3 reads CAWRVTGIRVSGNTIYF. The CDR3 coding sequence is TGTGCCTGGAGGGTGACAGGGATCCGCGTTTCTGGAAACACCATATATTTT.

The gene calls are TRBV4-3 and TRBJ2-7, with 8 bases identical to TRBD1. The V gene's germline CDR1 is LGHNA and CDR2 YSLEER. The CDR3 contains 16 residues. The J segment lost 3 bases and the V segment lost 1 base, leaving 8 bases of the junction unmatched. In nucleotides, the CDR3 is TGCGCCAGCAGCCAAGCAGACAGGGGCCGCGACTACGAGCAGTACGTC. Amino acid sequence: CASSQADRGRDYEQYV.

This clone was detected only a few times. The rearrangement joins TRBV7-6 to TRBJ2-5; TRBD1 matches 8 bases. The V and J ends lost 4 bases and 2 bases, in that order; junction bases with no gene match: 9. Germline values: CDR1 SGHVS, CDR2 FNYEAQ. The CDR3 is 16 residues long. CDR3 sequence (DNA): TGTGCCAGCAGCTCGCGCCGGGACAGGAAACAAGAGACCCAGTACTTC. Translation: CASSSRRDRKQETQYF.

On this clone: This specimen includes other DNA sequences encoding the same CDR3. V is TRBV27 and J is TRBJ2-7; D is uncertain. CDR3 length equals 13 residues. V lost 6 bases and J lost 0, with 9 bases in between. In germline, CDR1 is MNHEY, CDR2 SMNVEV (reference sequence). The CDR3: CASRAGSSYEQYF. CDR3 nucleotides: TGTGCCAGCAGGGCCGGTAGCTCCTACGAGCAGTACTTC.

This clone showed up just a few times. This chain uses TRBV7-9 with TRBJ1-2; perhaps TRBD1 as D (6 bases). This CDR3 comprises 14 residues. Trimming removed 5 bases at V and 8 bases at J, with 18 bases between. The germline V gene encodes CDR1 SEHNR and CDR2 FQNEAQ (reference sequence). CDR3 residues: CASSPQGRVWGYTF. In nucleotides, the CDR3 is TGTGCCAGCAGCCCACAGGGAAGGGTCTGGGGCTACACCTTC.

J is TRBJ2-3 and V is TRBV5-1; unclear D gene. Germline lookup yields CDR1 SGHRS and CDR2 YFSETQ. V was clipped by 2 bases and J by 5 bases, with 9 bases between them. The CDR3 extends over 13 amino acids. This chain's CDR3 is CASSFPSQDTQYF. The CDR3 bases are TGCGCCAGCAGCTTCCCATCCCAAGATACGCAGTATTTT.

This sequence joins TRBV5-1 and TRBJ2-7, with TRBD2 matching over 7 bases. This CDR3 comprises 14 residues. The J segment lost 4 bases and the V segment lost 2 bases, leaving 6 bases of the junction unmatched. In germline, CDR1 is SGHRS, CDR2 YFSETQ. CDR3: CASSFGGSRYEQYF. The CDR3 DNA sequence: TGCGCCAGCAGCTTTGGCGGGAGTCGATACGAGCAGTACTTC.

This clone was detected a few times. This chain connects TRBV7-2 to TRBJ1-1; 7 bases fit TRBD1. The CDR3 spans 14 residues. Germline V gives CDR1 SGHTA, CDR2 FQGNSA. The ends lost 4 bases at V and 4 bases at J; junction bases unmatched: 6. CDR3 sequence (DNA): TGTGCCAGCAGCTCCGACAGGGCGGGCACTGAAGCTTTCTTT. Its translation: CASSSDRAGTEAFF.

This clone was detected a few times. The chain combines TRBV29-1 with TRBJ2-7; a weak D match, TRBD2 (6 bases). The CDR3 runs to 15 residues. V was trimmed by 7 bases and J by 3 bases, leaving 22 bases between them. Germline loops: CDR1 SQVTM, CDR2 ANQGSEA. The CDR3, as DNA: TGCAGCGCTCAAACGGGAGCCGGGTTGATCTACGAGCAGTACTTC. It specifies CSAQTGAGLIYEQYF.

There are a few counts of this clone. The J gene is TRBJ1-1, the V gene TRBV14; possible D gene TRBD1, 6 bases. Between the trimmed V and J ends, which lost 2 bases and 10 bases, there was a span of 14 bases. Germline assignment: CDR1 SGHDN and CDR2 FVKESK. This CDR3 has 13 residues. CDR3 nucleotides: TGTGCCAGCAGCCAACGGGACACGGGCCGAGCTTTCTTT. This sequence encodes CASSQRDTGRAFF.

The chain couples TRBV4-1 to TRBJ1-6, with 7 positions matching TRBD1. Germline CDR1 and CDR2: MGHRA and YSYEKL. CDR3 length: 16 amino acids. Trimming took 10 bases from V and 7 from J; bases not matched to a gene: 16. The CDR3 loop is CATTLMIGGSNSPLHF. The CDR3, as DNA: TGCGCCACCACCCTCATGATAGGGGGCTCGAATTCACCCCTCCACTTT.

This clone was counted ten times or more. The rearrangement links TRBV4-3 to TRBJ2-4, with D possibly TRBD2 on 6 matching bases. There are 14 residues in the CDR3. V was pared by 2 bases and J by 7 bases, with 12 bases between. CDR1 and CDR2 from the germline V gene are LGHNA and YSLEER. CDR3 in DNA: TGCGCCAGCAGCCAAAAACCGGGGGAGAACATTCAGTACTTC. Its protein product is CASSQKPGENIQYF.

This chain joins TRBV27 and TRBJ2-1; D ambiguous. This CDR3 region has 15 residues. Germline V gives CDR1 MNHEY, CDR2 SMNVEV (reference sequence). V gave up 6 bases and J gave up 9 bases, with 21 bases separating them. The DNA for the CDR3 is TGTGCCAGCAGCAAAGGGCTGAGATTGGGCGGTGAGCAGTTCTTC. Protein sequence: CASSKGLRLGGEQFF.

The J gene is TRBJ2-1, the V gene TRBV7-9; 10 nucleotides align to TRBD2. The germline V gene encodes CDR1 SEHNR and CDR2 FQNEAQ (reference sequence). The CDR3 spans 15 residues. The V segment lost 5 bases and the J segment 4 bases; nucleotides outside the gene matches: 5. CDR3 nucleotides: TGTGCCAGCAGCCCGGGGACTAGCGTTTACAATGAGCAGTTCTTC. Residues: CASSPGTSVYNEQFF. Combining the CDR3 with reference TRBV7-9 and TRBJ2-1 gives the whole variable domain DTGVSQNPRHKITKRGQNVTFRCDPISEHNRLYWYRQTLGQGPEFLTYFQNEAQLEKSRLLSDRFSAERPKGSFSTLEIQRTEQGDSAMYLCASSPGTSVYNEQFFGPGTRLTVL.

V usage is TRBV29-1 and J usage is TRBJ2-4; no firm D call. The V end was cut by 4 bases, the J end by 0 bases, with 10 bases between. Germline V gene sequence: CDR1 SQVTM, CDR2 ANQGSEA. This CDR3 is built from 14 residues. The CDR3 DNA reads as TGCAGCGTTGCCAATGGCATAGCCAAAAACATTCAGTACTTC. Its protein is CSVANGIAKNIQYF.